Each of the 23 T cell receptor beta chains below was sequenced from the same sample in a study of blood T cell repertoires in COVID-19. Data came from immunoSEQ multiplex PCR; TCRdb stores just in-frame clones and leaves some out. Of 90,000 or so clones listed, around 87% were seen once; the top ten hold 1.1%. The specimen sequenced was peripheral blood. These receptors were taken from a human donor in a cohort sampled during active COVID-19.

This sequence joins TRBV6-5 and TRBJ1-2; D gene ambiguous. Per the germline V gene, CDR1 is MNHEY and CDR2 is SVGAGI. The CDR3 is 15 residues long. V lost 7 bases, J lost 1 base, and 16 bases lay in between. Written as DNA, the CDR3 is TGTGCCAGCACCCCCCGGGAGAATTTTAACTATGGCTACACCTTC. It translates to CASTPRENFNYGYTF.

This clone was picked up a small number of times. The V gene is TRBV5-4, the J gene TRBJ2-7, with 8 bases fitting TRBD2. There are 16 residues in the CDR3. Per germline, CDR1 SGHNT and CDR2 YYREEE (reference sequence). V trimming: 3 bases; J trimming: 0 bases; junction bases outside the gene matches: 8. The CDR3 region is CASSSAISGSSYEQYF. CDR3 coding DNA: TGTGCCAGCAGCTCGGCGATAAGCGGGAGCTCCTACGAGCAGTACTTC.

The rearrangement links TRBV7-6 to TRBJ2-2; D not certain. This CDR3 has 13 amino acids. Trimming took 1 base from V and 7 from J, leaving 7 bases between them. Germline lookup yields CDR1 SGHVS and CDR2 FNYEAQ. The CDR3: CASSLDEVGELFF. CDR3 in DNA: TGTGCCAGCAGCTTAGACGAGGTCGGGGAGCTGTTTTTT.

This chain links TRBV7-3 with TRBJ2-1; the match to TRBD2 covers 8 bases. This CDR3 spans 16 amino acids. Unmatched junction bases numbered 9, after V lost 4 bases and J lost 4 bases. Germline loops: CDR1 SGHTA, CDR2 FQGTGA. CDR3 bases: TGTGCCAGCAGCTATTTGGGACTAGTCGGGTACAATGAGCAGTTCTTC. Its protein is CASSYLGLVGYNEQFF.

The chain joins TRBV7-8 to TRBJ1-1; TRBD1 matches 7 bases. V trimming: 3 bases; J trimming: 6 bases; junction bases outside the gene matches: 4. This CDR3 spans 13 amino acids. The germline gives CDR1 SGHVS, CDR2 FQNEAQ. DNA of the CDR3: TGTGCCAGCAGCTTTCAGGGGGACCCTGAAGCTTTCTTT. Its translation is CASSFQGDPEAFF. The full variable domain, in which reference TRBV7-8 and TRBJ1-1 provide the parts outside the CDR3, is GAGVSQSPRYKVAKRGQDVALRCDPISGHVSLFWYQQALGQGPEFLTYFQNEAQLDKSGLPSDRFFAERPEGSVSTLKIQRTQQEDSAVYLCASSFQGDPEAFFGQGTRLTVV.

This clone was seen just once. The rearrangement joins TRBV19 to TRBJ2-1, with D perhaps TRBD1 (6 bases). The CDR3 consists of 15 residues. V was clipped by 5 bases and J by 8 bases, with 19 bases between them. From germline, CDR1 is LNHDA and CDR2 SQIVND (reference sequence). The CDR3 nucleotides read TGTGCCAGTAGTCCCCAGGGGACCCGTACAGATGAGCAGTTCTTC. Residues: CASSPQGTRTDEQFF.

On this clone: Other DNA sequences of this sample code for an identical CDR3. The chain combines TRBV19 with TRBJ2-7; TRBD1 is a possible D gene (5 bases). From germline, CDR1 is LNHDA and CDR2 SQIVND (reference sequence). The CDR3 loop spans 12 amino acids. Trimming cost V 6 bases and J 4 bases, with 10 bases left between them. Here the CDR3 DNA reads TGTGCCAGTAGCTCAGGGATTTACGAGCAGTACTTC. It specifies CASSSGIYEQYF.

This chain uses TRBV6-5 with TRBJ1-2; D is possibly TRBD1 (5 bases). Trimming took off 6 bases at V and 8 bases at J, with 13 bases between the two ends. The length of the CDR3 is 12 residues. Germline V lookup: CDR1 MNHEY, CDR2 SVGAGI. The CDR3 DNA is TGTGCCAGCAGACAGGACATAAGAGGCTACACCTTC. Its translation: CASRQDIRGYTF.

The genes are TRBV19 and TRBJ2-7, with 9 bases identical to TRBD2. Germline assignment: CDR1 LNHDA and CDR2 SQIVND (reference sequence). The CDR3 is 16 residues long. After removal of 1 base from V and 0 bases from J, the junction contained 4 bases not matched to a gene. The CDR3 region has the DNA TGTGCCAGTAGTATAGCGTCTAGCGGGACCTCCTACGAGCAGTACTTC. This codes for CASSIASSGTSYEQYF.

This clone has just a few counts. The genes are TRBV28 and TRBJ2-7, with 9 positions matching TRBD2. Germline values: CDR1 MDHEN, CDR2 SYDVKM. V lost 5 bases, J lost 10 bases, and 6 bases stayed unmatched. The CDR3 contains 12 residues. CDR3 residues: CASSSGRRDQYF. CDR3 bases: TGTGCCAGCAGTAGCGGGAGGAGGGATCAGTACTTC. Drawing the rest from reference TRBV28 and TRBJ2-7, the complete variable domain is DVKVTQSSRYLVKRTGEKVFLECVQDMDHENMFWYRQDPGLGLRLIYFSYDVKMKEKGDIPEGYSVSREKKERFSLILESASTNQTSMYLCASSSGRRDQYFGPGTRLTVT.

The J gene is TRBJ2-1, the V gene TRBV28, with 16 bases matching TRBD2. V was clipped by 5 bases and J by 0 bases; unmatched bases: 4. The germline gives CDR1 MDHEN, CDR2 SYDVKM. The CDR3 has 18 amino acids. The CDR3 nucleotides read TGTGCCAGCAGTCCGGGACTAGCGGGAGGGGTCTCCTACAATGAGCAGTTCTTC. Translated: CASSPGLAGGVSYNEQFF.

This chain joins TRBV11-2 and TRBJ1-2; 10 positions match TRBD1. This CDR3 contains 16 residues. J lost 0 bases, V lost 5 bases, and 6 bases had no gene match. Germline V CDR1 and CDR2: SGHAT, FQNNGV. In DNA form, the CDR3 reads TGTGCCAGCAGCCTGGGACAGGGGTCAGCTAACTATGGCTACACCTTC. Its translation: CASSLGQGSANYGYTF.

The gene calls are TRBV18 and TRBJ2-1; 7 bases line up with TRBD2. CDR1 and CDR2 (germline): KGHSH, LQKENI. The ends lost 4 bases at V and 6 bases at J; junction bases unmatched: 9. The CDR3 consists of 15 residues. The CDR3 protein is CASSRGTTTGNEQFF. CDR3 DNA: TGTGCCAGCTCACGGGGGACTACCACTGGCAATGAGCAGTTCTTC.

This clone was found once. The chain has TRBV28 and TRBJ2-7, with 8 nucleotides matching TRBD1. V lost 8 bases, J lost 2 bases, and 8 bases stayed unmatched. The CDR3 consists of 14 residues. Germline V gene lookup returns CDR1 MDHEN and CDR2 SYDVKM. This CDR3 is CASSTGDSAYEQYF. CDR3 coding DNA: TGTGCCAGCTCGACAGGGGACAGCGCCTACGAGCAGTACTTC.

The V call is TRBV15, the J call TRBJ2-1; D gene uncertain. The CDR3 is made up of 15 amino acids. V gave up 5 bases and J gave up 1 base, with 12 bases separating them. Germline loops: CDR1 LNHNV, CDR2 YYDKDF (reference sequence). CDR3 bases: TGTGCCACCAGCGAGAATTGGTTGTCCTACAATGAGCAGTTCTTC. This sequence encodes CATSENWLSYNEQFF.

The chain employs TRBV7-8 and TRBJ1-2; 9 nucleotides align to TRBD1. CDR1 SGHVS and CDR2 FQNEAQ come from the germline V gene. The CDR3 sequence is 13 residues long. V trimming: 3 bases; J trimming: 6 bases; junction bases outside the gene matches: 2. This CDR3 reads CASSFGTGNGYTF. The CDR3, as DNA: TGTGCCAGCAGCTTTGGGACAGGGAATGGCTACACCTTC.

J is TRBJ1-1 and V is TRBV5-4; 9 bases are shared with TRBD1. The CDR3 consists of 16 residues. Per germline, CDR1 SGHNT and CDR2 YYREEE (reference sequence). V lost 2 bases to trimming and J lost 2 bases; unmatched junction nucleotides: 7. DNA of the CDR3: TGTGCCAGCAGCTTAGAACAGGGGGCCCTAAACACTGAAGCTTTCTTT. This sequence encodes CASSLEQGALNTEAFF.

This clone has a handful of counts. This chain connects TRBV19 to TRBJ1-5; 8 bases align to TRBD1. With 3 bases clipped from V and 4 bases from J, the junction kept 5 bases outside the gene matches. There are 15 residues in the CDR3. The V gene's germline CDR1 is LNHDA and CDR2 SQIVND (reference sequence). In nucleotides, the CDR3 is TGTGCCAGTAGTATGCCGGGACAGGTGAATCAGCCCCAGCATTTT. As protein: CASSMPGQVNQPQHF.

V usage is TRBV7-9 and J usage is TRBJ2-3, with 8 bases matching TRBD2. The junction had 14 bases not matched to a gene; V was cut back by 0 bases and J by 9 bases. Germline V gene data show CDR1 as SEHNR and CDR2 as FQNEAQ (reference sequence). The CDR3 extends over 17 amino acids. CDR3 loop: CASSLAPGREGLRTQYF. For the CDR3, the DNA is TGTGCCAGCAGCTTAGCCCCCGGGAGGGAGGGCCTTCGGACGCAGTATTTT. Combining the CDR3 with reference TRBV7-9 and TRBJ2-3 gives the whole variable domain DTGVSQNPRHKITKRGQNVTFRCDPISEHNRLYWYRQTLGQGPEFLTYFQNEAQLEKSRLLSDRFSAERPKGSFSTLEIQRTEQGDSAMYLCASSLAPGREGLRTQYFGPGTRLTVL.

This chain links TRBV21-1 with TRBJ2-2; the DNA was not compared with TRBD1, the D call given in the table. TRBV21-1 is annotated as a pseudogene. This CDR3 has 17 amino acids. Here the CDR3 reads CASSKVLRRQNTGELFF. CDR3 nucleotide sequence: TGTGCCAGCAGCAAAGTTTTACGCAGACAGAACACCGGGGAGCTGTTTTTT.

This chain connects TRBV2 to TRBJ2-1; TRBD1 matches at 8 bases. Germline V gene lookup returns CDR1 SNHLY and CDR2 FYNNEI. This CDR3 is 14 amino acids long. J gave up 8 bases and V 4 bases, and 7 bases lay outside the gene matches. The CDR3 sequence: CASSARQGSDEQFF. CDR3 coding DNA: TGTGCCAGCAGTGCCAGACAGGGGTCCGATGAGCAGTTCTTC.

This chain links TRBV5-1 with TRBJ2-5, with D maybe TRBD2 (5 bases). CDR1 is SGHRS and CDR2 is YFSETQ in the germline V gene. CDR3 size: 15 residues. The V gene lost 1 base and the J gene lost 4 bases, with 14 bases spanning the gap. The CDR3, as DNA: TGCGCCAGCAGCTTGAACCAGCGGACCTTAGAGACCCAGTACTTC. This translates into CASSLNQRTLETQYF.

V gene TRBV29-1 combines with J gene TRBJ1-1; D is unclear. V dropped 3 bases and J dropped 0 bases, with 11 bases sitting between them. Germline V lookup: CDR1 SQVTM, CDR2 ANQGSEA. This CDR3 region has 14 residues. The CDR3: CSVERVGLNTEAFF. As DNA, the CDR3 is TGCAGCGTTGAGAGGGTAGGGTTGAACACTGAAGCTTTCTTT.